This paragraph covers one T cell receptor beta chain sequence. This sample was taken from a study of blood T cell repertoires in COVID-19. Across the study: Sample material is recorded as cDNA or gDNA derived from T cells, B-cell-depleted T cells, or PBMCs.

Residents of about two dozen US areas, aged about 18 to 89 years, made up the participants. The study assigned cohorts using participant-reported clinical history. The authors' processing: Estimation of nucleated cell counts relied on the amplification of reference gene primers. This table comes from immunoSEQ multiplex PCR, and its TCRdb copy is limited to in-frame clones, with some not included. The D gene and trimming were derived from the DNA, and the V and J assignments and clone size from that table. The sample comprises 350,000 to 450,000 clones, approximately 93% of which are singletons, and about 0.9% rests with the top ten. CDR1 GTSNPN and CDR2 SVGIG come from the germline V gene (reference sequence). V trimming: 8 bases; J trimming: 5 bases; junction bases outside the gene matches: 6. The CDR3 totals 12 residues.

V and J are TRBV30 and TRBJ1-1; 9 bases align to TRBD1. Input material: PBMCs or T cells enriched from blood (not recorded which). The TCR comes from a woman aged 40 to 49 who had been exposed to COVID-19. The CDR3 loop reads CAQDRGGTEAFF. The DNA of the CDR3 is TGTGCCCAAGACAGGGGGGGAACTGAAGCTTTCTTT.